These 4 T cell receptor beta chains came from one sample sequenced in a study of T cell repertoires in cytomegalovirus infection. A single record per CDR3 protein comes from TCRdb applying MiXCR to the reads. Of 70,000 to 95,000 distinct CDR3 sequences in the sample, over 25% were seen once. Their cognate antigens are unknown. The sample here was CD8+ T cells from cultured PBMCs, taken from culture after CMV antigen stimulation. These receptors originate from a human donor in good health (CMV status not recorded). Some clones in this sample may be carry-over from other donors' samples.

The V call is TRBV2, the J call TRBJ1-1; the match to TRBD1 covers 7 bases. Germline loops: CDR1 SNHLY, CDR2 FYNNEI. V gave up 10 bases and J gave up 1 base; unmatched junction bases: 6. The CDR3 runs 13 residues. CDR3 sequence reads: CATPGGTNTEAFF. The CDR3 coding sequence is TGTGCCACCCCAGGGGGAACGAACACTGAAGCTTTCTTT.

This clonotype was observed at least ten times. V usage is TRBV7-6 and J usage is TRBJ1-4, with a weak D call TRBD1 (6 bases). Germline lookup yields CDR1 SGHVS and CDR2 FNYEAQ. V was shortened by 5 bases and J by 6 bases, with 13 bases between the two germline ends. The CDR3 is 14 amino acids. CDR3 DNA: TGTGCCAGCAGCCCATGGGCAGGGGATGAAAAACTGTTTTTT. Residues: CASSPWAGDEKLFF.

This clonotype came up once. One junction end disagrees with the germline gene, perhaps due to a read error. The chain couples TRBV6-1 to TRBJ2-7, with 8 bases aligning to TRBD2. The CDR3 sequence is 17 residues long. CDR1 is MNHNS, CDR2 SASEGT, per germline. This CDR3 reads CANSEVFGTSLFYEQYF. CDR3 bases: TGTGCCAACAGTGAAGTTTTTGGGACTAGTCTATTTTACGAGCAGTACTTC.

Details on this clonotype: A read error may account for a junction end that differs from germline. The J gene is TRBJ2-7, the V gene TRBV12-3 or TRBV12-4; TRBD1 matches at 7 bases. The CDR3 loop spans 14 amino acids. The CDR3 DNA follows: TGTGCCAGCAGCAAACAGGGGATACGTTACGAGCCGTACTTC. Its protein product is CASSKQGIRYEPYF.